These T cell receptor beta chains were read from a single sample in a study of CD8 T cells in ankylosing spondylitis. Each CDR3 protein is one row after TCRdb ran MiXCR on the 5' RACE reads. The sample contains around 330,000 distinct CDR3 sequences, around a tenth of which appear only once. Sequenced material: blood, either unsorted or a sorted T cell fraction (not recorded which). The receptors were sampled from a female donor with ankylosing spondylitis or in good health (not recorded which). Both conserved end residues are part of each CDR3. A D gene is named only where the DNA matches it firmly. Some rows have no size entry. The others give once, few or many, or a class for an expanded clone.

V gene: TRBV20-1; clone size: many; D gene: TRBD1; J gene: TRBJ2-7; CDR3 DNA: TGCAGTGCTTGGGTTGGGGACAGGCCCTACGAGCAGTACTTC; CDR3 protein: CSAWVGDRPYEQYF
V gene: TRBV5-1; clone size: many; D gene: -; J gene: TRBJ2-7; CDR3 DNA: TGCGCCAGCAGGTATACAGGAGGCTACGAGCAGTACTTC; CDR3 protein: CASRYTGGYEQYF
V gene: TRBV20-1; clone size: -; D gene: TRBD2; J gene: TRBJ2-3; CDR3 DNA: TGCAGTGCTAGTGGGCTAGCGGGGGGCTTTCCTAGCACAGATACGCAGTATTTT; CDR3 protein: CSASGLAGGFPSTDTQYF
V gene: TRBV7-9; clone size: -; D gene: -; J gene: TRBJ1-1; CDR3 DNA: TGTGCCAGCAGCTTGGATGTGAACACTGAAGCTTTCTTT; CDR3 protein: CASSLDVNTEAFF
V gene: TRBV3-1; clone size: many; D gene: TRBD2; J gene: TRBJ2-1; CDR3 DNA: TGTGCCAGCAGCCTTGGGACTAGCGGGTTAGTAAATGAGCAGTTCTTC; CDR3 protein: CASSLGTSGLVNEQFF
V gene: TRBV7-2; clone size: few; D gene: -; J gene: TRBJ2-3; CDR3 DNA: TGTGCCAGCAGCTTAGGGGGCAGGGGTCTAGCAGATACGCAGTATTTT; CDR3 protein: CASSLGGRGLADTQYF
V gene: TRBV6-2/TRBV6-3; clone size: once; D gene: TRBD2; J gene: TRBJ2-7; CDR3 DNA: TGTGCCAGCAGTTACTCTAGGTGGCAGTCCGGTAGCGGGGACGCCGCCTACGAGCAGTACTTC; CDR3 protein: CASSYSRWQSGSGDAAYEQYF
V gene: TRBV10-3; clone size: -; D gene: TRBD2; J gene: TRBJ2-1; CDR3 DNA: TGTGCCATCAGTGGCCCTCGAGCGGGAGGCCACAATGAGCAGTTCTTC; CDR3 protein: CAISGPRAGGHNEQFF
V gene: TRBV7-6; clone size: many; D gene: TRBD2; J gene: TRBJ2-1; CDR3 DNA: TGTGCCAGCCAACTAGCGGGATCCTCCTACAATGAGCAGTTCTTC; CDR3 protein: CASQLAGSSYNEQFF
V gene: TRBV20-1; clone size: many; D gene: -; J gene: TRBJ2-3; CDR3 DNA: TGCAGTGCTGGGGGTGTCGGACTACGAAGCACAGATACGCAGTATTTT; CDR3 protein: CSAGGVGLRSTDTQYF
V gene: TRBV5-1; clone size: many; D gene: -; J gene: TRBJ2-1; CDR3 DNA: TGCGCCAGTGCATTGCTAGGGGAGAATGAGCAGTTCTTC; CDR3 protein: CASALLGENEQFF
V gene: TRBV20-1; clone size: few; D gene: -; J gene: TRBJ2-1; CDR3 DNA: TGCAGTGCCCTCGACGGGAAGGGAAAGGGCTCCTACAATGAGCAGTTCTTC; CDR3 protein: CSALDGKGKGSYNEQFF
V gene: TRBV6-1; clone size: medium-sized; D gene: -; J gene: TRBJ2-7; CDR3 DNA: TGTGCCAGCAGTCCGGGCCCAACCTACGAGCAGTACTTC; CDR3 protein: CASSPGPTYEQYF
V gene: TRBV6-1; clone size: many; D gene: -; J gene: TRBJ1-5; CDR3 DNA: TGTGCCAGCAGCGTCATGGGAAATCAGCCCCAGCATTTT; CDR3 protein: CASSVMGNQPQHF
V gene: TRBV5-1; clone size: many; D gene: -; J gene: TRBJ2-2; CDR3 DNA: TGCGCCAGCAGCTTGGATGCAGGGGCTAACACCGGGGAGCTGTTTTTT; CDR3 protein: CASSLDAGANTGELFF
V gene: TRBV5-1; clone size: -; D gene: TRBD2; J gene: TRBJ2-1; CDR3 DNA: TGCGCCAGCAGCTTTGGGCTAGCGGGAGCTCGGATCTACAATGAGCAGTTCTTC; CDR3 protein: CASSFGLAGARIYNEQFF
V gene: TRBV29-1; clone size: many; D gene: -; J gene: TRBJ2-5; CDR3 DNA: TGCAGCGTTGAAGGGCGGATCTCCCTGGAGACCCAGTACTTC; CDR3 protein: CSVEGRISLETQYF
V gene: TRBV28; clone size: many; D gene: -; J gene: TRBJ1-5; CDR3 DNA: TGTGCCAGCCGGGAGGGCTATAGCAATCAGCCCCAGCATTTT; CDR3 protein: CASREGYSNQPQHF
V gene: TRBV5-1; clone size: -; D gene: -; J gene: TRBJ2-2; CDR3 DNA: TGCGCCAGCAGCCGAGACGACCCCACCCAGGGGTGGGCCGGGGAGCTGTTTTTT; CDR3 protein: CASSRDDPTQGWAGELFF
V gene: TRBV28; clone size: -; D gene: -; J gene: TRBJ2-7; CDR3 DNA: TGTGCCAGCAGTGGACCGGGGCAGGCCCTCTCCTACGAGCAGTACTTC; CDR3 protein: CASSGPGQALSYEQYF
V gene: TRBV5-6; clone size: -; D gene: -; J gene: TRBJ1-2; CDR3 DNA: TGTGCCAGCAGCTTTGGGGGCGAGTATGGCGACACCTTC; CDR3 protein: CASSFGGEYGDTF
V gene: TRBV20-1; clone size: many; D gene: TRBD1; J gene: TRBJ2-1; CDR3 DNA: TGCAGTGCTAGAATTAGCACCGGGACAGGGATTTACAATGAGCAGTTCTTC; CDR3 protein: CSARISTGTGIYNEQFF
V gene: TRBV15; clone size: -; D gene: -; J gene: TRBJ2-1; CDR3 DNA: TGTGCCACCAGCAGAGGGGCAGGGATGGGCAATGAGCAGTTCTTC; CDR3 protein: CATSRGAGMGNEQFF
V gene: TRBV6-2/TRBV6-3; clone size: -; D gene: -; J gene: TRBJ1-3; CDR3 DNA: TGTGCCAGCGGGAGAATCCCGGGGATTCGAAACACCATATATTTT; CDR3 protein: CASGRIPGIRNTIYF
V gene: TRBV5-1; clone size: few; D gene: -; J gene: TRBJ2-7; CDR3 DNA: TGCGCCAGCAGCTCCATCCCATTTAACGAGCAGTACTTC; CDR3 protein: CASSSIPFNEQYF
V gene: TRBV5-6; clone size: many; D gene: TRBD2; J gene: TRBJ2-3; CDR3 DNA: TGTGCCAGCAGCGGGACTAGCGCGGGCGGGGATACGCAGTATTTT; CDR3 protein: CASSGTSAGGDTQYF
V gene: TRBV24-1; clone size: few; D gene: -; J gene: TRBJ2-7; CDR3 DNA: TGTGCCACCAGTGATTCCCGATCCTACGAGCAGTACTTC; CDR3 protein: CATSDSRSYEQYF
V gene: TRBV20-1; clone size: many; D gene: -; J gene: TRBJ2-1; CDR3 DNA: TGCAGTGCAACGGACTGGAGCTCCTACAATGAGCAGTTCTTC; CDR3 protein: CSATDWSSYNEQFF
V gene: TRBV7-3; clone size: many; D gene: TRBD2; J gene: TRBJ2-1; CDR3 DNA: TGTGCCAGCAGCTCACCCGCGAGGACTAGCGGGGTATACAATGAGCAGTTCTTC; CDR3 protein: CASSSPARTSGVYNEQFF
V gene: TRBV20-1; clone size: many; D gene: TRBD2; J gene: TRBJ2-7; CDR3 DNA: TGCAGTGCTAGGTCCGGGACTAGCACCGCTAGGGAGCAGTACTTC; CDR3 protein: CSARSGTSTAREQYF
V gene: TRBV28; clone size: many; D gene: TRBD2; J gene: TRBJ2-1; CDR3 DNA: TGTGCCAGCAGTTTATCCGGGAGGGCCGAGTTCTTC; CDR3 protein: CASSLSGRAEFF
V gene: TRBV20-1; clone size: -; D gene: TRBD1; J gene: TRBJ1-5; CDR3 DNA: TGCAGTGCTTTTTTGACAGGGGGGAATAGCAATCAGCCCCAGCATTTT; CDR3 protein: CSAFLTGGNSNQPQHF
V gene: TRBV11-2; clone size: many; D gene: -; J gene: TRBJ2-2; CDR3 DNA: TGTGCCAGCAGCTTAGATAGTAACAGGGTTATCGCCGGGGAGCTGTTTTTT; CDR3 protein: CASSLDSNRVIAGELFF
V gene: TRBV20-1; clone size: many; D gene: -; J gene: TRBJ2-2; CDR3 DNA: TGCAGTGCCACTCCCGTCGCGAACACCGGGGAGCTGTTTTTT; CDR3 protein: CSATPVANTGELFF
V gene: TRBV18; clone size: many; D gene: -; J gene: TRBJ2-7; CDR3 DNA: TGTGCCAGCTCACCACCCCTGACGGACGAGCAGTACTTC; CDR3 protein: CASSPPLTDEQYF
V gene: TRBV20-1; clone size: many; D gene: TRBD1; J gene: TRBJ2-1; CDR3 DNA: TGCAGTGCTGTGGACAGGGCAGGGGAGCAGTTCTTC; CDR3 protein: CSAVDRAGEQFF
V gene: TRBV28; clone size: -; D gene: -; J gene: TRBJ2-7; CDR3 DNA: TGTGCCAGCAGTGGGGAGACAGGATCCTACGAGCAGTACTTC; CDR3 protein: CASSGETGSYEQYF
V gene: TRBV6-1; clone size: many; D gene: -; J gene: TRBJ2-1; CDR3 DNA: TGTGCCAGCTCCCGGACACTTTACAATGAGCAGTTCTTC; CDR3 protein: CASSRTLYNEQFF
V gene: TRBV7-2; clone size: many; D gene: -; J gene: TRBJ1-3; CDR3 DNA: TGTGCCAGCAGCTTTGACAGGCCTGGAAACACCATATATTTT; CDR3 protein: CASSFDRPGNTIYF
V gene: TRBV4-2; clone size: many; D gene: -; J gene: TRBJ2-1; CDR3 DNA: TGTGCCAGCAGCCAAGAGGGGGGGCGCGCATACAATGAGCAGTTCTTC; CDR3 protein: CASSQEGGRAYNEQFF
V gene: TRBV7-9; clone size: many; D gene: -; J gene: TRBJ1-1; CDR3 DNA: TGTGCCAGCAGCGTCTACACGGGGGAGACTGAAGCTTTCTTT; CDR3 protein: CASSVYTGETEAFF
V gene: TRBV12-3/TRBV12-4; clone size: many; D gene: TRBD1; J gene: TRBJ2-1; CDR3 DNA: TGTGCCAGCAGTGGGCCGGGACAGGGTTATTACAATGAGCAGTTCTTC; CDR3 protein: CASSGPGQGYYNEQFF
V gene: TRBV7-2; clone size: many; D gene: -; J gene: TRBJ2-3; CDR3 DNA: TGTGCCAGCAGCCGACGGGGGCCAACCACAGATACGCAGTATTTT; CDR3 protein: CASSRRGPTTDTQYF
V gene: TRBV27; clone size: many; D gene: TRBD1; J gene: TRBJ1-1; CDR3 DNA: TGTGCCAGCAGTTTACGGGTGCAGGGGGCTAAAGCTTTCTTT; CDR3 protein: CASSLRVQGAKAFF
V gene: TRBV20-1; clone size: few; D gene: -; J gene: TRBJ1-1; CDR3 DNA: TGCAGTGCTAGAGCTCCATCAGGGCGGGACACTGAAGCTTTCTTT; CDR3 protein: CSARAPSGRDTEAFF
V gene: TRBV27; clone size: -; D gene: -; J gene: TRBJ2-7; CDR3 DNA: TGTGCCAGCAGGCCTCGGCCAGGGCACTCCTACGAGCAGTACTTC; CDR3 protein: CASRPRPGHSYEQYF
V gene: TRBV6-5; clone size: many; D gene: TRBD1; J gene: TRBJ1-4; CDR3 DNA: TGTGCCAGCAGTTACGAGACAGGGGTGGGTGAAAAACTGTTTTTT; CDR3 protein: CASSYETGVGEKLFF
V gene: TRBV5-1; clone size: many; D gene: -; J gene: TRBJ1-1; CDR3 DNA: TGCGCCAGCACCTGGGTCACGGGGACTGAAGCTTTCTTT; CDR3 protein: CASTWVTGTEAFF
V gene: TRBV24-1; clone size: many; D gene: TRBD2; J gene: TRBJ2-3; CDR3 DNA: TGTGCCACCAGTGATTCTAAAAGACCGGGACTAGCGGGGGTCGATGATACGCAGTATTTT; CDR3 protein: CATSDSKRPGLAGVDDTQYF
V gene: TRBV12-3/TRBV12-4; clone size: -; D gene: -; J gene: TRBJ1-5; CDR3 DNA: TGTGCCAGCAGTTTAAGGTCTCCCTATCAGCCCCAGCATTTT; CDR3 protein: CASSLRSPYQPQHF
V gene: TRBV10-2; clone size: many; D gene: TRBD2; J gene: TRBJ2-1; CDR3 DNA: TGCGCCAGCAGTGATCCTAGCGGGAGGACTGAGCAGTTCTTC; CDR3 protein: CASSDPSGRTEQFF
V gene: TRBV4-2; clone size: many; D gene: -; J gene: TRBJ1-3; CDR3 DNA: TGTGCCAGCAGCCAAGAGGGGGGGCGGTTACCAGGTGTCTCTGGAAACACCATATATTTT; CDR3 protein: CASSQEGGRLPGVSGNTIYF